Below, 3 T cell receptor beta chains from the same sample are listed, as sequenced in a study of blood T cell repertoires in COVID-19. The table came from immunoSEQ multiplex PCR; TCRdb's copy has only in-frame clones and leaves some out. The sample holds about 66,000 clones, about nine tenths seen once. Material for sequencing was peripheral blood. The receptors come from a human donor in a cohort sampled during active COVID-19.

The chain employs TRBV24-1 and TRBJ2-6, with D hard to call. Germline V gene sequence: CDR1 KGHDR, CDR2 SFDVKD. The CDR3 is 19 residues long. The V and J ends lost 3 bases and 0 bases respectively, with 17 bases between them. This CDR3 reads CATSDVGQHHNSGANVLTF. The CDR3 nucleotides are TGTGCCACCAGTGATGTTGGTCAACACCATAACTCTGGGGCCAACGTCCTGACTTTC.

This chain uses TRBV5-1 with TRBJ2-5, with a weak D call TRBD2 (5 bases). The CDR3 covers 14 residues. Germline CDR1 reads SGHRS; CDR2 reads YFSETQ. Between the trimmed V and J ends, which lost 1 base and 2 bases, there was a span of 9 bases. CDR3 nucleotide sequence: TGCGCCAGCAGCTTGACTAGGGTGCAAGAGACCCAGTACTTC. This sequence encodes CASSLTRVQETQYF.

The chain links TRBV7-6 to TRBJ2-7; 12 nucleotides align to TRBD2. The germline CDR1 and CDR2 sequences are SGHVS and FNYEAQ. This CDR3 is 15 amino acids long. V lost 5 bases, J lost 6 bases, and 8 bases stayed unmatched. For the CDR3, the DNA is TGTGCCAGCAGCAGGACTAGCGGGGAGATACGCGAGCAGTACTTC. Protein sequence: CASSRTSGEIREQYF.